Reported below is one TCR beta chain. The Seattle patients joined while their infection was active and were tracked longitudinally afterward. The CDR3 sequence is 14 residues long. In germline, CDR1 is MNHEY, CDR2 SMNVEV (reference sequence). V dropped 7 bases and J dropped 0 bases, with 10 bases sitting between them. Authors' processing steps: How many nucleated cells were present was estimated from reference gene primer amplification. Generated by immunoSEQ multiplex PCR, the TCRdb table keeps only in-frame clones and is missing some. The V and J calls and the clone size are those of that table, but D and trimming were determined from the DNA. The data contain over 130,000 clones, about 88% of them singletons. This entry is derived from a study of blood T cell repertoires in COVID-19.

The source of this sequence is a human donor with COVID-19, enrolled during active disease. The donor label of this sample is uncertain. The sequenced sample was peripheral blood. The V call is TRBV27, the J call TRBJ2-1; D is unresolved. The CDR3, as DNA: TGTGCCAGCACCTCCCCGAGCTCCTACAATGAGCAGTTCTTC. This translates into CASTSPSSYNEQFF.